This entry lists 12 T cell receptor beta chains sequenced from one sample in a study of cytomegalovirus exposure and HLA in healthy donors. It was with 60 Vbeta and 13 Jbeta primers that the PCR ran. Clones were read by immunoSEQ multiplex PCR, and TCRdb kept only the in-frame ones, dropping some. The data hold under 150,000 clones, with around three quarters observed a single time. Source material: PBMCs. The receptors shown here come from a woman in her fifties or sixties in good health and CMV-seropositive.

This clone was recorded once. This chain connects TRBV7-9 to TRBJ2-3; 8 bases are a match to TRBD2. Germline V gene sequence: CDR1 SEHNR, CDR2 FQNEAQ (reference sequence). Trimming cost V 5 bases and J 4 bases; bases outside gene matches: 8. This CDR3 is 15 amino acids long. The CDR3 here is CASSPRGDLADTQYF. The CDR3, as DNA: TGTGCCAGCAGCCCGCGGGGGGATCTCGCAGATACGCAGTATTTT.

There are a few counts of this clone. This chain connects TRBV9 to TRBJ2-5; 10 nucleotides line up with TRBD2. TRBJ2-7 matches the DNA end more closely, so the J call is doubtful. This CDR3 comprises 16 residues. CDR1 is SGDLS and CDR2 is YYNGEE in the germline V gene. The CDR3 sequence: CASSVSSGGFSDEQYF. CDR3 bases: TGTGCCAGCAGCGTATCTAGCGGGGGCTTTAGCGACGAGCAGTACTTC.

The chain uses TRBV7-9 and TRBJ2-7, with 11 bases matching TRBD1. Germline V gives CDR1 SEHNR, CDR2 FQNEAQ (reference sequence). CDR3 length equals 15 residues. V lost 1 base to trimming and J lost 7 bases; unmatched junction nucleotides: 6. CDR3 in DNA: TGTGCCAGCAGCTTAGAGGGACAGGGGGGTGGGGAGCAGTACTTC. Translated, it gives CASSLEGQGGGEQYF.

This chain's CDR3 is CSTRGETGGTEAFF. In nucleotides, the CDR3 is TGCAGCACACGTGGGGAGACAGGGGGCACTGAAGCTTTCTTT. The chain recombines TRBV29-1 with TRBJ1-1, with 9 bases that match TRBD1. Germline V CDR1 and CDR2: SQVTM, ANQGSEA. The CDR3 contains 14 residues. V lost 8 bases to trimming and J lost 4 bases; unmatched junction nucleotides: 11.

The J gene is TRBJ1-4, the V gene TRBV19, with TRBD1 identical over 8 bases. The CDR3 covers 17 residues. The V and J ends lost 8 bases and 1 base, in that order; junction bases with no gene match: 12. The germline V gene has CDR1 LNHDA and CDR2 SQIVND (reference sequence). The CDR3 protein is CASSRRGRKGTNEKLFF. The CDR3 DNA is TGTGCCAGTTCTCGCAGGGGGCGCAAAGGAACTAATGAAAAACTGTTTTTT. The whole variable domain, filled in from reference TRBV19 and TRBJ1-4, reads DGGITQSPKYLFRKEGQNVTLSCEQNLNHDAMYWYRQDPGQGLRLIYYSQIVNDFQKGDIAEGYSVSREKKESFPLTVTSAQKNPTAFYLCASSRRGRKGTNEKLFFGSGTQLSVL.

The chain uses TRBV5-1 and TRBJ2-1; D is perhaps TRBD2 (6 bases). Germline V gene data show CDR1 as SGHRS and CDR2 as YFSETQ. Trimming removed 4 bases from V and 0 bases from J, with 20 bases in between. The CDR3 length is 18 residues. CDR3 bases: TGCGCCAGCAGCAGCGCGGGGACCTCAATGAGCTCCTACAATGAGCAGTTCTTC. Its translation is CASSSAGTSMSSYNEQFF. Full variable domain (outside the CDR3, taken from reference TRBV5-1 and TRBJ2-1): KAGVTQTPRYLIKTRGQQVTLSCSPISGHRSVSWYQQTPGQGLQFLFEYFSETQRNKGNFPGRFSGRQFSNSRSEMNVSTLELGDSALYLCASSSAGTSMSSYNEQFFGPGTRLTVL.

The J gene is TRBJ1-2, the V gene TRBV5-5; D unclear. The germline V and J ends were trimmed by 1 base and 1 base, with 5 bases remaining between them. Germline V gene sequence: CDR1 SGHKS, CDR2 YYEKEE (reference sequence). The CDR3 loop spans 13 amino acids. CDR3 nucleotide sequence: TGTGCCAGCAGCTTGCGGGATAACTATGGCTACACCTTC. The encoded protein is CASSLRDNYGYTF. Full variable domain (remainder filled in from reference TRBV5-5 and TRBJ1-2): DAGVTQSPTHLIKTRGQQVTLRCSPISGHKSVSWYQQVLGQGPQFIFQYYEKEERGRGNFPDRFSARQFPNYSSELNVNALLLGDSALYLCASSLRDNYGYTFGSGTRLTVV.

The chain has TRBV5-1 and TRBJ2-3; D call uncertain. The CDR3 totals 13 residues. The germline CDR1 and CDR2 sequences are SGHRS and YFSETQ. Trimming cost V 4 bases and J 2 bases, with 8 bases left between them. The CDR3 loop is CASSDVYTDTQYF. Here the CDR3 DNA reads TGCGCCAGCAGCGATGTCTACACAGATACGCAGTATTTT.

CDR3 bases: TGTGCCAGCAGCGGCAGGGTGGGCACTGAAGCTTTCTTT. Residues: CASSGRVGTEAFF. The chain carries TRBV2 and TRBJ1-1; maybe TRBD1 (5 bases). The length of the CDR3 is 13 residues. Germline CDR1 SNHLY, CDR2 FYNNEI. With 6 bases removed from V and 4 bases from J, the gap between germline ends came to 12 bases. The full variable domain, its missing parts supplied by reference TRBV2 and TRBJ1-1, is EPEVTQTPSHQVTQMGQEVILRCVPISNHLYFYWYRQILGQKVEFLVSFYNNEISEKSEIFDDQFSVERPDGSNFTLKIRSTKLEDSAMYFCASSGRVGTEAFFGQGTRLTVV.

The V gene is TRBV5-4, the J gene TRBJ1-2; D possibly corresponds to TRBD1 (6 bases). Between the trimmed V and J ends, which lost 2 bases and 6 bases, there was a span of 17 bases. The CDR3 has 15 amino acids. Germline V gene sequence: CDR1 SGHNT, CDR2 YYREEE (reference sequence). The CDR3 is CASSFGQGSTDGYTF. CDR3 DNA sequence: TGTGCCAGCAGCTTTGGGCAGGGGTCCACCGATGGCTACACCTTC.

The DNA of the CDR3 is TGTGCCAGCAGCTTTCCTCTAATTTTGAACACTGAAGCTTTCTTT. Residues: CASSFPLILNTEAFF. This sequence joins TRBV7-9 and TRBJ1-1, with D hard to call. The length of the CDR3 is 15 residues. The V gene lost 3 bases and the J gene lost 0 bases, with 11 bases spanning the gap. Germline V gene sequence: CDR1 SEHNR, CDR2 FQNEAQ (reference sequence).

The rearrangement uses TRBV11-3 and TRBJ1-3, with a possible D match to TRBD1 (6 bases). The CDR3 is 15 amino acids. Between the trimmed V and J ends, which lost 4 bases and 4 bases, there was a span of 14 bases. The germline V gene encodes CDR1 SGHNT and CDR2 YENEEA. CDR3 coding DNA: TGTGCCAGCAGCTCGGCCGGACAGCTCGGAAACACCATATATTTT. This gives the protein CASSSAGQLGNTIYF.